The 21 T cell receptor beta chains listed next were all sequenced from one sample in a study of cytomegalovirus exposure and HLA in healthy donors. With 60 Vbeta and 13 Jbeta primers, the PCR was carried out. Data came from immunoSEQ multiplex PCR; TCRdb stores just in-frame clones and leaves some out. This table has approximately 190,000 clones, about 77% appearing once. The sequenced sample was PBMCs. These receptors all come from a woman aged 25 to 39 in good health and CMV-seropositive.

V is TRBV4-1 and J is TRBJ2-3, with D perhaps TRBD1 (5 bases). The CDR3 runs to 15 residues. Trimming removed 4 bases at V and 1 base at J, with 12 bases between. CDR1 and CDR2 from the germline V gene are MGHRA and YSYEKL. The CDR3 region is CASSPLARGTDTQYF. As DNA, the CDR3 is TGCGCCAGCAGCCCGTTAGCCAGGGGCACAGATACGCAGTATTTT.

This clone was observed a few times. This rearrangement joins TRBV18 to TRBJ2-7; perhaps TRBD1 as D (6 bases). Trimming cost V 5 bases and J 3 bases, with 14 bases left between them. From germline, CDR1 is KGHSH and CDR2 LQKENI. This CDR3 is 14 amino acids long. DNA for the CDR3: TGTGCCAGCTCAGCCGGGACACGATTCTACGAGCAGTACTTC. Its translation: CASSAGTRFYEQYF. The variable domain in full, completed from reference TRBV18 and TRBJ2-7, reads NAGVMQNPRHLVRRRGQEARLRCSPMKGHSHVYWYRQLPEEGLKFMVYLQKENIIDESGMPKERFSAEFPKEGPSILRIQQVVRGDSAAYFCASSAGTRFYEQYFGPGTRLTVT.

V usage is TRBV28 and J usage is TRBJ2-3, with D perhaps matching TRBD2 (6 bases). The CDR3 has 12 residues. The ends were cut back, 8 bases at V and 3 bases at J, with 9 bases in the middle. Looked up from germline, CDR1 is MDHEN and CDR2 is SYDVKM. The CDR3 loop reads CASEEGTDTQYF. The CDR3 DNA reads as TGTGCCAGCGAGGAGGGTACAGATACGCAGTATTTT.

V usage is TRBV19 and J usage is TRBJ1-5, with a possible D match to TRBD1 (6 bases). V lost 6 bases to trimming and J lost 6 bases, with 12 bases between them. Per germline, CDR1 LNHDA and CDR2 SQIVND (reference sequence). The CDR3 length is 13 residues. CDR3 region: CASRDRWFQPQHF. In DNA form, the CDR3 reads TGTGCCAGTAGAGACAGGTGGTTTCAGCCCCAGCATTTT.

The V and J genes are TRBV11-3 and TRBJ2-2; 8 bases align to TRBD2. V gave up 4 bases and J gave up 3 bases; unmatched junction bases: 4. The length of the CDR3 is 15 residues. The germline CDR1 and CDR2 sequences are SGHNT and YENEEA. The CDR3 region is CASSSSAGDTGELFF. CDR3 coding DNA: TGTGCCAGCAGCTCCTCAGCGGGAGACACCGGGGAGCTGTTTTTT.

The CDR3: CASSQLTATNEKLFF. The CDR3 DNA reads TGCGCCAGCAGCCAACTGACAGCAACTAATGAAAAACTGTTTTTT. J is TRBJ1-4 and V is TRBV4-3, with D possibly being TRBD1 (5 bases). The CDR3 loop spans 15 amino acids. From germline, CDR1 is LGHNA and CDR2 YSLEER. V was cut by 2 bases and J by 0 bases, with 7 bases left in between.

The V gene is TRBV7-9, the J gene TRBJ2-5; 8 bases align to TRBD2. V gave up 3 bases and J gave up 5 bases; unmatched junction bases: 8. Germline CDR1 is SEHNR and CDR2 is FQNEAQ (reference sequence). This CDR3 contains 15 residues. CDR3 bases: TGTGCCAGCAGCTTGGTTCGGGAGGGAGCGGAGACCCAGTACTTC. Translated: CASSLVREGAETQYF.

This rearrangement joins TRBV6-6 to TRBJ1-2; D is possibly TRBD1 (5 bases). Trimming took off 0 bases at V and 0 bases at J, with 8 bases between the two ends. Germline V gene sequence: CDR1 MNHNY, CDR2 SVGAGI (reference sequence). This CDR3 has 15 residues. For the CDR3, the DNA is TGTGCCAGCAGTTACTCTGGAGGGGCTAACTATGGCTACACCTTC. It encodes CASSYSGGANYGYTF.

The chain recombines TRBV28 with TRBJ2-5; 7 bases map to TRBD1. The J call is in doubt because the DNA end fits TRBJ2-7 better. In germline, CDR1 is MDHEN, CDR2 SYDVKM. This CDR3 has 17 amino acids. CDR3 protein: CASSLEDRWTSSYEQYF. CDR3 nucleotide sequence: TGTGCCAGCAGTTTGGAGGACAGGTGGACGAGCTCCTACGAGCAGTACTTC.

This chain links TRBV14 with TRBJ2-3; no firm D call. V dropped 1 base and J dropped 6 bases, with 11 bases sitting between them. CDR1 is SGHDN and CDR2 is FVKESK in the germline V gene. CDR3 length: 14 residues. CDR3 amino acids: CASSQVLLKDTQYF. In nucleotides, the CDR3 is TGTGCCAGCAGCCAAGTCCTACTCAAGGATACGCAGTATTTT. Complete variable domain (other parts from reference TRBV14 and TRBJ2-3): EAGVTQFPSHSVIEKGQTVTLRCDPISGHDNLYWYRRVMGKEIKFLLHFVKESKQDESGMPNNRFLAERTGGTYSTLKVQPAELEDSGVYFCASSQVLLKDTQYFGPGTRLTVL.

As DNA, the CDR3 is TGTGCCAGCAGCTTGGGCGGGGGGGCTAATGAGCAGTTCTTC. Translating gives CASSLGGGANEQFF. The chain combines TRBV5-4 with TRBJ2-1, with TRBD2 matching over 9 bases. Per germline, CDR1 SGHNT and CDR2 YYREEE (reference sequence). There are 14 residues in the CDR3. Losses at the gene ends were 0 bases for V and 7 bases for J; bases not matched to a gene: 2.

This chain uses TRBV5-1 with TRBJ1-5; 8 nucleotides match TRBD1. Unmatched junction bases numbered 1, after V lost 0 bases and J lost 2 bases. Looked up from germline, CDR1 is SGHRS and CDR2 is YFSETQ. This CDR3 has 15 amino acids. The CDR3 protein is CASSLEGQGNQPQHF. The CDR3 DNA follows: TGCGCCAGCAGCTTGGAGGGACAGGGCAATCAGCCCCAGCATTTT. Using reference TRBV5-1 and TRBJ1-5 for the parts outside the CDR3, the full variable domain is KAGVTQTPRYLIKTRGQQVTLSCSPISGHRSVSWYQQTPGQGLQFLFEYFSETQRNKGNFPGRFSGRQFSNSRSEMNVSTLELGDSALYLCASSLEGQGNQPQHFGDGTRLSIL.

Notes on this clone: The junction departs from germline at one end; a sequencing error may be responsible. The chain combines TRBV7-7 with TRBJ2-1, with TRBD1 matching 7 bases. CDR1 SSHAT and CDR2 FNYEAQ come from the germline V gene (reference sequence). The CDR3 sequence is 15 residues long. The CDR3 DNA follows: TGTGCTAGCAGCCACCGGACAGGTGCCTACAATGAGCAGTTCTTC. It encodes CASSHRTGAYNEQFF. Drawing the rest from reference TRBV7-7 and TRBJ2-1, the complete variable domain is GAGVSQSPRYKVTKRGQDVTLRCDPISSHATLYWYQQALGQGPEFLTYFNYEAQPDKSGLPSDRFSAERPEGSISTLTIQRTEQRDSAMYRCASSHRTGAYNEQFFGPGTRLTVL.

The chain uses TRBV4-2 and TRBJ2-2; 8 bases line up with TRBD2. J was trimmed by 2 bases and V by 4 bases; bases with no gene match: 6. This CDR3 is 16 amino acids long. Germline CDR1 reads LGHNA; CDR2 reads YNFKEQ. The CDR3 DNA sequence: TGTGCCAGCAGCCCCTCCGGGACTAGTAACACCGGGGAGCTGTTTTTT. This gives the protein CASSPSGTSNTGELFF.

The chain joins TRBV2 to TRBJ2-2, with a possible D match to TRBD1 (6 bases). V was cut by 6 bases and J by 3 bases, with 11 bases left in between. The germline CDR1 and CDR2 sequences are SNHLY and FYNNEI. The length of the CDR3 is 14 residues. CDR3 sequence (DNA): TGTGCCAGCAGCGGGACATGGTACACCGGGGAGCTGTTTTTT. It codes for CASSGTWYTGELFF.

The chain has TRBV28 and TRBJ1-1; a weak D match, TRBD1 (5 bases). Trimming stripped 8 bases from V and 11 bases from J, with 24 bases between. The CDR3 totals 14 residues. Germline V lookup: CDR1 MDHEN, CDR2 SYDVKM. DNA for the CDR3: TGTGCCAGCGTTGGGGCGGGGGACTTTGGTGCGGCTTTCTTT. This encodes CASVGAGDFGAAFF.

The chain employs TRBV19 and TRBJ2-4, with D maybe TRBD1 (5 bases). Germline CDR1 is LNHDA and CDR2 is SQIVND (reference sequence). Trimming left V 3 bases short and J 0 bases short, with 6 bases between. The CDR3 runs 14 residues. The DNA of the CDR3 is TGTGCCAGTAGTATGCAGGGAGCCAAAAACATTCAGTACTTC. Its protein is CASSMQGAKNIQYF.

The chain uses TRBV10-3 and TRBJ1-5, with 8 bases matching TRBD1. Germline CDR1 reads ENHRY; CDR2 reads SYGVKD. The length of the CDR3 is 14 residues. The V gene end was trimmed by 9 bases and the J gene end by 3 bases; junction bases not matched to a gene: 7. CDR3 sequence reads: CAIRQGTDNQPQHF. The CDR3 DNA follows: TGTGCCATACGACAGGGGACGGACAATCAGCCCCAGCATTTT.

The CDR3, as DNA: TGTGCCAGCAGCTTAGGGGCAGGGGCTAGCGGGACGGGTGAGCAGTTCTTC. This translates into CASSLGAGASGTGEQFF. V is TRBV7-6 and J is TRBJ2-1; TRBD2 aligns across 9 bases. The CDR3 has 17 amino acids. The germline gives CDR1 SGHVS, CDR2 FNYEAQ. J was trimmed by 9 bases and V by 1 base; bases with no gene match: 13.

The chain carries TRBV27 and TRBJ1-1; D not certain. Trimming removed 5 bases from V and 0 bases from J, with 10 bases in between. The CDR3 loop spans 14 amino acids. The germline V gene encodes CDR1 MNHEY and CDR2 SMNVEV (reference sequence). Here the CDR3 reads CASSAQALNTEAFF. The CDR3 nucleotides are TGTGCCAGCAGTGCCCAAGCCCTGAACACTGAAGCTTTCTTT.

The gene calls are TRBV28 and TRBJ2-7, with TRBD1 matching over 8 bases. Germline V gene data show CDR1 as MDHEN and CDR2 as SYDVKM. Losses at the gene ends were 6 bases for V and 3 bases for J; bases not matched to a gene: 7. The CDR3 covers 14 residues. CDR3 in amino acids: CASSSPGGLYEQYF. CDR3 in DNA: TGTGCCAGCAGCTCCCCAGGGGGCCTCTACGAGCAGTACTTC.